This passage covers 16 T cell receptor beta chains from one sample sequenced in a study of CD8 T cells in ankylosing spondylitis. Study observations and caveats: Ankylosing spondylitis blood appeared to carry a characteristic TCR beta motif of roughly eight highly homologous variants.

In TCRdb, the 5' RACE reads were re-called with MiXCR into one record per CDR3 protein. The data show a few hundred thousand distinct CDR3 sequences, around 17% seen once. Their recognized antigens are unknown. Sequenced input: blood, either unsorted or a sorted T cell fraction (not recorded which). All receptors come from a male donor with ankylosing spondylitis.

This clonotype appeared a few times. The rearrangement joins TRBV11-2 to TRBJ1-6, with D uncertain. Deletions cut 4 bases from V and 0 bases from J, with 13 bases between. CDR1 and CDR2 from the germline V gene are SGHAT and FQNNGV. This CDR3 is built from 17 residues. This CDR3 reads CASSYGRESSYNSPLHF. The CDR3 DNA follows: TGTGCCAGCAGCTACGGACGCGAAAGCTCCTATAATTCACCCCTCCACTTT.

This clonotype was observed a few times. The chain recombines TRBV27 with TRBJ2-7; tentatively, D is TRBD1 or TRBD2 (6 bases each). From germline, CDR1 is MNHEY and CDR2 SMNVEV (reference sequence). Trimming removed 0 bases at V and 3 bases at J, with 12 bases between. The CDR3 has 15 residues. CDR3 protein: CASSLSWGADYEQYF. The CDR3, as DNA: TGTGCCAGCAGTTTATCGTGGGGGGCAGACTACGAGCAGTACTTC.

The chain has TRBV7-2 and TRBJ2-3; D might be TRBD2 (5 bases). V was clipped by 5 bases and J by 6 bases, with 12 bases between them. The CDR3 spans 13 residues. Germline CDR1 is SGHTA and CDR2 is FQGNSA. CDR3 sequence: CASSRQLGDTQYF. The CDR3 nucleotides read TGTGCCAGCAGCCGCCAACTAGGGGATACGCAGTATTTT.

This clonotype was found a few times. The chain employs TRBV7-6 and TRBJ2-1; 8 bases agree with TRBD1. The V segment lost 3 bases and the J segment 3 bases; nucleotides outside the gene matches: 1. The germline V gene has CDR1 SGHVS and CDR2 FNYEAQ. The CDR3 runs 14 residues. CDR3 DNA sequence: TGTGCCAGCAGCTTCACAGGGGGCTACAATGAGCAGTTCTTC. Its protein is CASSFTGGYNEQFF.

This clonotype was seen at least ten times. The chain carries TRBV3-1 and TRBJ1-2, with no clear D. V dropped 3 bases and J dropped 6 bases, with 17 bases sitting between them. This CDR3 is 15 amino acids long. Germline loops: CDR1 LGHDT, CDR2 YNNKEL (reference sequence). CDR3 loop: CASSQEEGRVHGYTF. DNA for the CDR3: TGTGCCAGCAGCCAGGAGGAAGGACGGGTGCATGGCTACACCTTC.

This rearrangement joins TRBV19 to TRBJ2-1; D unresolved. CDR3 size: 11 residues. Looked up from germline, CDR1 is LNHDA and CDR2 is SQIVND (reference sequence). Trimming removed 0 bases from V and 7 bases from J, with 1 base in between. CDR3 sequence: CASSIENEQFF. As DNA, the CDR3 is TGTGCCAGTAGTATAGAGAATGAGCAGTTCTTC. The variable domain in full, with the rest retrieved from reference TRBV19 and TRBJ2-1, is DGGITQSPKYLFRKEGQNVTLSCEQNLNHDAMYWYRQDPGQGLRLIYYSQIVNDFQKGDIAEGYSVSREKKESFPLTVTSAQKNPTAFYLCASSIENEQFFGPGTRLTVL.

In its sample, this clonotype was seen a few times. The chain joins TRBV13 to TRBJ2-4; the D is unclear. There are 16 residues in the CDR3. Germline values: CDR1 PRHDT, CDR2 FYEKMQ (reference sequence). V gave up 7 bases and J gave up 0 bases, with 16 bases separating them. The CDR3 DNA sequence: TGTGCCAGCATCCAAATGGTTATACTAGCCAAAAACATTCAGTACTTC. This gives the protein CASIQMVILAKNIQYF.

This clonotype occurred a few times. The CDR3 is CASSRTRPTDTQYF. In DNA form, the CDR3 reads TGTGCCAGCAGCCGGACTAGACCCACAGATACGCAGTATTTT. The V call is TRBV6-1, the J call TRBJ2-3; 7 bases align to TRBD2. V lost 6 bases and J lost 2; bases outside the gene matches: 5. This CDR3 region has 14 residues. The germline CDR1 and CDR2 sequences are MNHNS and SASEGT.

This sequence joins TRBV12-3 or TRBV12-4 and TRBJ1-1, with 12 bases identical to TRBD1. The CDR3 covers 15 residues. Trimming at V came to 7 bases and at J to 5 bases, leaving 8 bases not matched to a gene. DNA of the CDR3: TGTGCCAGCACCCCCACGGGACAGGGGGCAACTGAAGCTTTCTTT. Its translation: CASTPTGQGATEAFF.

The J gene is TRBJ2-7, the V gene TRBV5-1; 10 nucleotides agree with TRBD2. CDR1 SGHRS and CDR2 YFSETQ come from the germline V gene. Trimming removed 4 bases from V and 4 bases from J; junction bases left unmatched: 2. This CDR3 is 13 amino acids long. The CDR3 nucleotides read TGCGCCAGCAGCCTAGCGGGAGAATACGAGCAGTACTTC. It is translated as CASSLAGEYEQYF.

The chain joins TRBV2 to TRBJ2-2, with TRBD2 identical over 9 bases. CDR3 size: 16 residues. J lost 5 bases, V lost 1 base, and 5 bases had no gene match. CDR1 SNHLY and CDR2 FYNNEI come from the germline V gene. The CDR3 protein is CASSEGSGGPTGELFF. The CDR3 DNA is TGTGCCAGCAGTGAAGGAAGCGGGGGGCCTACCGGGGAGCTGTTTTTT.

This clonotype was seen a few times. The gene calls are TRBV2 and TRBJ2-5; TRBD1 matches at 9 bases. The CDR3 sequence is 15 residues long. Per germline, CDR1 SNHLY and CDR2 FYNNEI. With V trimmed by 1 base and J by 4 bases, 4 bases remained unmatched. Here the CDR3 DNA reads TGTGCCAGCAGTGAAGGTCCGGGACAGGGAGAGACCCAGTACTTC. Protein: CASSEGPGQGETQYF.

In its sample, this clonotype was seen a few times. The chain's CDR3 is CASSQEVVGELGNTIYF. The CDR3 region has the DNA TGCGCCAGCAGCCAAGAGGTCGTGGGCGAGCTTGGAAACACCATATATTTT. The V gene is TRBV4-3, the J gene TRBJ1-3, with D unclear. CDR1 LGHNA and CDR2 YSLEER come from the germline V gene. The CDR3 length is 17 residues. Trimming removed 0 bases at V and 3 bases at J, with 15 bases between.

The V and J genes are TRBV19 and TRBJ2-1; D remains unclear. The CDR3 runs 14 residues. V lost 3 bases to trimming and J lost 0 bases, with 6 bases between them. Germline CDR1 and CDR2: LNHDA and SQIVND (reference sequence). The CDR3 loop is CASSIQSSYNEQFF. The CDR3 region has the DNA TGTGCCAGTAGTATTCAGAGCTCCTACAATGAGCAGTTCTTC. Complete variable domain (other parts from reference TRBV19 and TRBJ2-1): DGGITQSPKYLFRKEGQNVTLSCEQNLNHDAMYWYRQDPGQGLRLIYYSQIVNDFQKGDIAEGYSVSREKKESFPLTVTSAQKNPTAFYLCASSIQSSYNEQFFGPGTRLTVL.

V usage is TRBV29-1 and J usage is TRBJ2-7; a possible D gene is TRBD2 (6 bases). Germline V gene sequence: CDR1 SQVTM, CDR2 ANQGSEA. The V and J ends lost 4 bases and 7 bases respectively, with 17 bases between them. This CDR3 comprises 13 residues. CDR3 in DNA: TGCAGCGTTGCGGTCCTAGCGCCCCTAGAGCAGTACTTC. Protein: CSVAVLAPLEQYF.

This clonotype was detected many times. The genes are TRBV12-3 or TRBV12-4 and TRBJ2-2; D unresolved. This CDR3 has 14 residues. V shed 1 base and J shed 2 bases, with 5 bases lying between them. CDR3 nucleotides: TGTGCCAGCAGTTTAGTTGGAAACACCGGGGAGCTGTTTTTT. Protein: CASSLVGNTGELFF.